This T cell receptor (beta chain) emerged from a study of blood T cell repertoires in COVID-19 (dated by TCRdb to about 2020). In the study overall: Samples covering the acute and convalescent phases of COVID-19 were provided by collaborators in the United States, Italy and Spain. The samples were drawn from the first 160 participants of the ongoing ImmuneRACE study and from 950 to 1,500 subjects provided by 6 global collaborators. HLA class I and class II types, where available, came from metadata supplied by the sample provider rather than from assay-based typing. The repertoires were released in a freely available public database meant as a resource for research on the immune response to SARS-CoV-2. Sample metadata almost always included a de-identified subject ID, COVID-19 status, age in years and sex. Subjects who had been exposed to COVID-19, were actively infected with it, or had recovered from it provided the deeply sampled blood TCRbeta repertoires that made up the dataset. The material from the prospective study consisted of cDNA or gDNA derived from T cells, B-cell-depleted T cells, or PBMCs. Summary of the overall study and its limitations: The quantity of clinical and demographic metadata differed by source and by participant and was supplied without curation.

As for this clone: The specificity of this receptor is unknown. No base quality information exists; no much larger clone differs at one position.

From the germline V gene, CDR1 is KGHDR and CDR2 is SFDVKD. The CDR3, from cysteine to phenylalanine, totals 14 residues. The CDR3 DNA has 42 bases and is translated from base 1. V drops 2 bases and J drops 4 bases, leaving 7 bases in between. Whole blood was collected in K2EDTA tubes by collaborating institutions according to the institutions' own protocols. For TCRbeta analysis, collaborators shipped samples in one of three forms: frozen whole blood, isolated PBMCs, or DNA extracted from either of those sample types. TCRbeta CDR3 regions were amplified from genomic DNA using the immunoSEQ Assay, a bias-controlled multiplex PCR. Concerning the study's data processing: The number of nucleated cells in each sample was estimated from the amplification of reference gene primers within the assay. Sequence reads were collapsed and filtered to measure the absolute abundance of every unique TCRbeta CDR3 rearrangement. Productive Simpson clonality was computed per sample as the square root of Simpson's diversity index over productive rearrangements. The table was pulled from immuneACCESS by TCRdb, which kept in-frame rearrangements only. Such tables lose some clones; where checked, under half of the loss comes from unresolved V genes, and the rest has no known cause. That table furnishes V, J and clone size, whereas the DNA furnished D and trimming. In this sample the table shows about 100,000 clones, more than 65% of which occur a single time. Of the sample, approximately 30% falls within the top ten clones.

This receptor was identified in a man between 65 and 85 years old with active or convalescent COVID-19. The chain is assembled from TRBV24-1 and TRBJ1-4, with the D gene call left open. The sample taken for sequencing was peripheral blood. Read as DNA, the sequence is TGTGCCACCAGTGATTCAGGCATTAATGAAAAACTGTTTTTT. The resulting protein is CATSDSGINEKLFF.